Following are 5 T cell receptor beta chains from one sample sequenced in a study of T cells in Graves' hyperthyroidism and ophthalmopathy. RNA transcripts gave rise to amplified TCR beta CDR3 regions. TCR CDR3 regions were first amplified by RT-PCR with HTBI primers. One entry per CDR3 protein, called by TCRdb with MiXCR from the multiplex PCR reads. The sample carries 550,000 to 700,000 distinct CDR3 sequences, approximately 44% recorded once. The sequenced material came from peripheral blood or thyroid tissue (not recorded which). The receptors originated from an adult woman with Graves' disease, either hyperthyroidism or ophthalmopathy (not recorded which).

This clonotype was counted ten times or more. This sequence joins TRBV6-1 and TRBJ1-2, with TRBD1 matching over 7 bases. The CDR3 contains 15 residues. Per the germline V gene, CDR1 is MNHNS and CDR2 is SASEGT. V dropped 0 bases and J dropped 5; count of bases not matched to a gene: 6. The CDR3 DNA reads as TGTGCCAGCAGTGAAGCGGACAGGCCCTCTTATGGCTACACCTTC. Residues: CASSEADRPSYGYTF.

This clonotype came up many times. The rearrangement uses TRBV5-1 and TRBJ2-2, with D perhaps TRBD1 (5 bases). The germline CDR1 and CDR2 sequences are SGHRS and YFSETQ. This CDR3 has 16 amino acids. V gave up 4 bases and J gave up 6 bases, with 19 bases separating them. The DNA for the CDR3 is TGCGCCAGCAGCAGGGTGTCAAACAGGATCCCCGGGGAGCTGTTTTTT. Its protein product is CASSRVSNRIPGELFF.

This clonotype was seen repeatedly, ten times or more. V usage is TRBV10-3 and J usage is TRBJ1-6; possibly TRBD1 for D (6 bases). V was cut by 5 bases and J by 0 bases, with 23 bases left in between. Germline CDR1 and CDR2: ENHRY and SYGVKD. The CDR3 has 20 amino acids. CDR3: CAISKDPLTGLHSYNSPLHF. CDR3 nucleotides: TGTGCCATCAGTAAAGATCCCTTGACAGGTCTGCACTCCTATAATTCACCCCTCCACTTT.

The V and J genes are TRBV20-1 and TRBJ1-4, with TRBD1 matching over 8 bases. The CDR3 extends over 14 amino acids. V was clipped by 3 bases and J by 5 bases; unmatched bases: 5. CDR1 is DFQATT, CDR2 SNEGSKA, per germline (reference sequence). CDR3 residues: CSARRDRPNEKLFF. The CDR3 DNA is TGCAGTGCTAGGCGGGACAGGCCCAATGAAAAACTGTTTTTT.

The chain carries TRBV28 and TRBJ2-5; D perhaps matches TRBD1 (6 bases). CDR1 MDHEN and CDR2 SYDVKM come from the germline V gene. The V end was cut by 10 bases, the J end by 0 bases, with 15 bases between. The CDR3 is made up of 14 amino acids. This chain's CDR3 is CATSTGPNQETQYF. CDR3 nucleotides: TGTGCCACCAGCACAGGGCCGAACCAAGAGACCCAGTACTTC.